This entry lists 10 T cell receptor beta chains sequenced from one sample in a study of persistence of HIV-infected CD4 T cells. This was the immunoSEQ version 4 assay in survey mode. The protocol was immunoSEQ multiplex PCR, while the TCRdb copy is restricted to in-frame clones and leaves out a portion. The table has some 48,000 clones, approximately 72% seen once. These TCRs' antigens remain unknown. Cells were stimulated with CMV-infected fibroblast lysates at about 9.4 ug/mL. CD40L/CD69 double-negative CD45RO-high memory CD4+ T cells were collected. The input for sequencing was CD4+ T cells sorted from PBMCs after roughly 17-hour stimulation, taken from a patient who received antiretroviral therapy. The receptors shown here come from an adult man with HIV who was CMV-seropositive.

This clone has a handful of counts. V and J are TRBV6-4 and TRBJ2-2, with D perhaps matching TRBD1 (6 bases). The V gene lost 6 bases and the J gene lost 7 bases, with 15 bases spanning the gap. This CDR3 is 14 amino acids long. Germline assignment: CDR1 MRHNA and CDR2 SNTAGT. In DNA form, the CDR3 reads TGTGCCAGCAGATTGGACAGCGAGGTCGGGGAGCTGTTTTTT. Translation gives CASRLDSEVGELFF.

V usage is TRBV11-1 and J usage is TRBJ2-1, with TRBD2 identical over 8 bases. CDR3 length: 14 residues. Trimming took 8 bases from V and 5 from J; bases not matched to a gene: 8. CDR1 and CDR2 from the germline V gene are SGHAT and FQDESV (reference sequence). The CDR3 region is CASRPGGSNNEQFF. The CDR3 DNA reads TGTGCCAGCCGACCGGGAGGGAGTAACAATGAGCAGTTCTTC.

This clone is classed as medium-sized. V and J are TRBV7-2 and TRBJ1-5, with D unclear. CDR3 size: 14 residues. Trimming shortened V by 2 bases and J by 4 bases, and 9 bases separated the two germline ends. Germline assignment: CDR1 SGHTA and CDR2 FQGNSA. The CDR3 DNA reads TGTGCCAGCAGCTTAAAGCTTTCGAATCAGCCCCAGCATTTT. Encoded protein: CASSLKLSNQPQHF.

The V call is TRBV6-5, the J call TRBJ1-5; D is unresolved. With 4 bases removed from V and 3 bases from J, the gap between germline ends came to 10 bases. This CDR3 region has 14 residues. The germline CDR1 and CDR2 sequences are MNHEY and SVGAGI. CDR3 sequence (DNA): TGTGCCAGCAGTTTACAGCTTTCCAATCAGCCCCAGCATTTT. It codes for CASSLQLSNQPQHF.

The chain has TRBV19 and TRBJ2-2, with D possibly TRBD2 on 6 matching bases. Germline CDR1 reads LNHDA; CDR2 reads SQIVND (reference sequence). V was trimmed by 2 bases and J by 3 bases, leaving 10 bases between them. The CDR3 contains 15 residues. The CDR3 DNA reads TGTGCCAGTAGTATACGGGAGAGGTACACCGGGGAGCTGTTTTTT. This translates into CASSIRERYTGELFF. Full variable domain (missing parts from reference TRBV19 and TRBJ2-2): DGGITQSPKYLFRKEGQNVTLSCEQNLNHDAMYWYRQDPGQGLRLIYYSQIVNDFQKGDIAEGYSVSREKKESFPLTVTSAQKNPTAFYLCASSIRERYTGELFFGEGSRLTVL.

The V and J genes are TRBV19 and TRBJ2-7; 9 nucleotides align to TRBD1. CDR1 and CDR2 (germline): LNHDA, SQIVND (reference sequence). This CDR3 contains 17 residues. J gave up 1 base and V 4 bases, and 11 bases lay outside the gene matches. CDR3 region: CASSNQRGTGKSYEQYF. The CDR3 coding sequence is TGTGCCAGTAGTAATCAACGAGGGACAGGGAAATCCTACGAGCAGTACTTC. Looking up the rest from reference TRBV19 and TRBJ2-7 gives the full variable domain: DGGITQSPKYLFRKEGQNVTLSCEQNLNHDAMYWYRQDPGQGLRLIYYSQIVNDFQKGDIAEGYSVSREKKESFPLTVTSAQKNPTAFYLCASSNQRGTGKSYEQYFGPGTRLTVT.

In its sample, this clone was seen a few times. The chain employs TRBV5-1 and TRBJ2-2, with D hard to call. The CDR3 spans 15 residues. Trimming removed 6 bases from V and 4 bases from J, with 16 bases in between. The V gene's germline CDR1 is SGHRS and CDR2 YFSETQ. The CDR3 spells CASTRVGSTTGELFF. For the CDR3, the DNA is TGCGCCAGCACTCGGGTGGGGTCCACCACCGGGGAGCTGTTTTTT.

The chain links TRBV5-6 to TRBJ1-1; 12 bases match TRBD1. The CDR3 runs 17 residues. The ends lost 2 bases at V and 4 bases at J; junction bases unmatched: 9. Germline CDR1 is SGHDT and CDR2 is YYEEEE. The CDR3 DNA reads TGTGCCAGCAGCTTTTATGGGACAGGGGGCAGAGGCACTGAAGCTTTCTTT. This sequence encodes CASSFYGTGGRGTEAFF.

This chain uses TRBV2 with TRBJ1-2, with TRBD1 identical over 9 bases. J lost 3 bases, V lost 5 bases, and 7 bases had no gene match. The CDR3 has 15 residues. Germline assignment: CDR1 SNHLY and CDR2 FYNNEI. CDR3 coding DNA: TGTGCCAGCAGTATTACAGGGGGCTCAGACTATGGCTACACCTTC. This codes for CASSITGGSDYGYTF.

For the CDR3, the DNA is TGTGCCAGCAGTCCAGGACCCGGGACTAGCGGCTACGAGCAGTACTTC. As protein: CASSPGPGTSGYEQYF. This rearrangement joins TRBV6-2 or TRBV6-3 to TRBJ2-7; TRBD2 matches 11 bases. Trimming at V came to 5 bases and at J to 3 bases, leaving 9 bases not matched to a gene. The CDR3 consists of 16 residues. Germline loops: CDR1 MNHEY, CDR2 SVGEGT.